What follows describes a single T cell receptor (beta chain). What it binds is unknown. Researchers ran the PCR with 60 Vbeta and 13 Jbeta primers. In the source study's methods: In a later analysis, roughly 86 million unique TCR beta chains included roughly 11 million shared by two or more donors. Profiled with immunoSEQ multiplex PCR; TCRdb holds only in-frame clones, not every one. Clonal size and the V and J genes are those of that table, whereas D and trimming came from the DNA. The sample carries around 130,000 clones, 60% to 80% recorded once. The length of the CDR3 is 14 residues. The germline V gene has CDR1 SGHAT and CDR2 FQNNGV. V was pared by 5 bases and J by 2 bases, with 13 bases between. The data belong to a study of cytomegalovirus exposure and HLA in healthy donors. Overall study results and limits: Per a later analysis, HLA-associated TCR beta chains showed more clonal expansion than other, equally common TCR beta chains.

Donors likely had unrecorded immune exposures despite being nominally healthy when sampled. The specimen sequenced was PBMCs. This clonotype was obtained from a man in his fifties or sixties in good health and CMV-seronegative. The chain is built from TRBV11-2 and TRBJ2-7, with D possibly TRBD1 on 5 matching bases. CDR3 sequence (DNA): TGTGCCAGCAGCGTAGGCCTGACAGCCTACGAGCAGTACTTC. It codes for CASSVGLTAYEQYF.